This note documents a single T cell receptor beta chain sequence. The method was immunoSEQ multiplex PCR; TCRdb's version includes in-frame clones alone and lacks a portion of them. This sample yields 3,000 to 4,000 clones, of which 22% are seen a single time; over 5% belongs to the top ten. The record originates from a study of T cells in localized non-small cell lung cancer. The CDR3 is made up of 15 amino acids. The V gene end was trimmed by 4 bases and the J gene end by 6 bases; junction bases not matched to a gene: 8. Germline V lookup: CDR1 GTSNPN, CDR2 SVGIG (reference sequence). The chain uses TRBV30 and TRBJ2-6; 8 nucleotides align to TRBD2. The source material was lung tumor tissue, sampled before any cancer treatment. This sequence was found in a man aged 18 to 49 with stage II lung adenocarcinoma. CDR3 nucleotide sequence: TGTGCCTGGAATAACCGGGGGGGGCAGGCCAACGTCCTGACTTTC. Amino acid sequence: CAWNNRGGQANVLTF.